The 28 T cell receptor beta chains in this list originate from one sample, sequenced in a study of blood T cell repertoires in COVID-19. Data came from immunoSEQ multiplex PCR; TCRdb stores just in-frame clones and leaves some out. The repertoire holds over 110,000 clones, around 82% seen once, with roughly 4.3% in the top ten. Sample: PBMCs or T cells enriched from blood (not recorded which). Source of these receptors: a man aged 45-60 years in a cohort exposed to, infected with or recovered from COVID-19 (not recorded which).

The sample holds one count of this clone. The gene calls are TRBV10-2 and TRBJ1-5, with D perhaps TRBD1 (6 bases). V was pared by 3 bases and J by 4 bases, with 7 bases between. The CDR3 consists of 13 residues. In germline, CDR1 is WSHSY, CDR2 SAAADI. CDR3 residues: CASSEGGNQPQHF. The CDR3 DNA follows: TGCGCCAGCAGTGAAGGGGGAAATCAGCCCCAGCATTTT.

The genes are TRBV19 and TRBJ2-7, with D tentatively TRBD2 (6 bases). V was cut by 10 bases and J by 4 bases, with 23 bases left in between. The CDR3 length is 15 residues. Germline V gene data show CDR1 as LNHDA and CDR2 as SQIVND (reference sequence). The CDR3 DNA reads TGTGCCACTCTCACATCCGGGACTGAGGTTTACGAGCAGTACTTC. Protein product: CATLTSGTEVYEQYF.

This clone was picked up a small number of times. CDR3 DNA sequence: TGTGCCAGCAAAGGAGGCGGGGCCGGGGAGCTGTTTTTT. This gives the protein CASKGGGAGELFF. This rearrangement joins TRBV19 to TRBJ2-2, with TRBD2 as a possible D gene (6 bases). The CDR3 sequence is 13 residues long. Germline V gives CDR1 LNHDA, CDR2 SQIVND (reference sequence). V dropped 9 bases and J dropped 6 bases, with 14 bases sitting between them. Together with reference TRBV19 and TRBJ2-2, the CDR3 gives the full variable domain: DGGITQSPKYLFRKEGQNVTLSCEQNLNHDAMYWYRQDPGQGLRLIYYSQIVNDFQKGDIAEGYSVSREKKESFPLTVTSAQKNPTAFYLCASKGGGAGELFFGEGSRLTVL.

The count of this clone is one. This chain connects TRBV6-5 to TRBJ1-1, with no clear D. The V end was cut by 7 bases, the J end by 11 bases, with 17 bases between. The CDR3 has 12 residues. From germline, CDR1 is MNHEY and CDR2 SVGAGI. CDR3 bases: TGTGCCAGCACGGCAGGCAGGTCGTGGGCTTTCTTT. Its translation is CASTAGRSWAFF.

The chain has TRBV19 and TRBJ1-1; 9 positions agree with TRBD1. The CDR3 totals 18 residues. Germline values: CDR1 LNHDA, CDR2 SQIVND (reference sequence). With V trimmed by 3 bases and J by 5 bases, 16 bases remained unmatched. The CDR3 sequence: CASSIGVPGTGRVTEAFF. In nucleotides, the CDR3 is TGTGCCAGTAGTATCGGAGTTCCCGGGACAGGGAGAGTGACTGAAGCTTTCTTT.

The gene calls are TRBV6-2 or TRBV6-3 and TRBJ1-5; perhaps TRBD1 as D (6 bases). CDR3 size: 15 residues. The V and J ends lost 6 bases and 3 bases respectively, with 15 bases between them. Germline V lookup: CDR1 MNHEY, CDR2 SVGEGT. The CDR3 nucleotides read TGTGCCAGCAGCCGAAGACAGGCTTTCAATCAGCCCCAGCATTTT. Translating gives CASSRRQAFNQPQHF.

This chain connects TRBV12-3 or TRBV12-4 to TRBJ2-7, with D possibly TRBD2 on 5 matching bases. The CDR3 covers 13 residues. V was trimmed by 5 bases and J by 0 bases, leaving 8 bases between them. CDR3: CASSVTSSYEQYF. CDR3 bases: TGTGCCAGCAGTGTCACTAGCTCCTACGAGCAGTACTTC.

This clone was seen once. V gene TRBV4-1 combines with J gene TRBJ2-3, with a tentative D call TRBD2 (6 bases). The V end lost 4 bases, the J end lost 4 bases, and 18 bases lay between the germline ends. The CDR3 covers 16 residues. Germline V CDR1 and CDR2: MGHRA, YSYEKL. The CDR3 nucleotides read TGCGCCAGCAGCCCTCTCTACGGGAGCTTCGCAGATACGCAGTATTTT. Its translation is CASSPLYGSFADTQYF.

This clone occurred a few times. V gene TRBV10-3 combines with J gene TRBJ2-7; 7 nucleotides line up with TRBD1. CDR3 length: 17 residues. CDR1 and CDR2 (germline): ENHRY, SYGVKD. Losses at the gene ends were 6 bases for V and 4 bases for J; bases not matched to a gene: 18. The DNA of the CDR3 is TGTGCCATCAGCCCGTCAATTGGGGGACAGACTCCTTACGAGCAGTACTTC. Amino acids: CAISPSIGGQTPYEQYF.

V gene TRBV10-1 combines with J gene TRBJ2-5; 8 nucleotides match TRBD2. V was clipped by 0 bases and J by 2 bases; unmatched bases: 2. Germline lookup yields CDR1 WNHNN and CDR2 SYGVQD (reference sequence). The CDR3 length is 15 residues. CDR3 residues: CASSESGLGQETQYF. For the CDR3, the DNA is TGCGCCAGCAGTGAGTCGGGACTAGGACAAGAGACCCAGTACTTC.

The V and J genes are TRBV30 and TRBJ1-1; D call uncertain. Trimming stripped 2 bases from V and 12 bases from J, with 13 bases between. The germline V gene has CDR1 GTSNPN and CDR2 SVGIG (reference sequence). This CDR3 spans 11 amino acids. The CDR3 is CAWSPLLEPFF. The CDR3 DNA is TGTGCCTGGAGTCCTTTACTCGAACCTTTCTTT. Variable domain in full (rest from reference TRBV30 and TRBJ1-1): SQTIHQWPATLVQPVGSPLSLECTVEGTSNPNLYWYRQAAGRGLQLLFYSVGIGQISSEVPQNLSASRPQDRQFILSSKKLLLSDSGFYLCAWSPLLEPFFGQGTRLTVV.

The gene calls are TRBV2 and TRBJ2-3; D is unclear. Germline lookup yields CDR1 SNHLY and CDR2 FYNNEI. V dropped 6 bases and J dropped 2 bases, with 12 bases sitting between them. CDR3 length: 14 residues. CDR3 in amino acids: CASRYSRLTDTQYF. The CDR3 DNA is TGTGCCAGCAGATACTCCCGACTCACAGATACGCAGTATTTT.

The chain combines TRBV9 with TRBJ1-6; possibly TRBD1 for D (5 bases). Trimming cost V 6 bases and J 4 bases, with 14 bases left between them. CDR3 size: 15 residues. From germline, CDR1 is SGDLS and CDR2 YYNGEE. The CDR3 region has the DNA TGTGCCAGCACAAGGGGTGAATTTTATAATTCACCCCTCCACTTT. Translating it yields CASTRGEFYNSPLHF.

The chain has TRBV25-1 and TRBJ1-5, with a tentative D call TRBD1 (5 bases). V lost 4 bases and J 4 bases, leaving 11 bases between the germline ends. Germline assignment: CDR1 MGHDK and CDR2 SYGVNS. There are 14 residues in the CDR3. The CDR3 loop is CASSGRGGNQPQHF. In DNA form, the CDR3 reads TGTGCCAGCAGTGGAAGGGGTGGGAATCAGCCCCAGCATTTT.

The sample holds one count of this clone. The rearrangement links TRBV19 to TRBJ1-1, with TRBD1 identical over 7 bases. CDR3 length: 12 residues. Trimming took 3 bases from V and 11 from J; bases not matched to a gene: 6. Germline CDR1 and CDR2: LNHDA and SQIVND (reference sequence). The CDR3: CASSIPQGVAFF. Here the CDR3 DNA reads TGTGCCAGTAGTATCCCCCAGGGGGTTGCTTTCTTT. The entire variable domain, with the rest obtained from reference TRBV19 and TRBJ1-1, is as follows: DGGITQSPKYLFRKEGQNVTLSCEQNLNHDAMYWYRQDPGQGLRLIYYSQIVNDFQKGDIAEGYSVSREKKESFPLTVTSAQKNPTAFYLCASSIPQGVAFFGQGTRLTVV.

The chain combines TRBV27 with TRBJ1-2; no firm D call. The CDR3 runs to 14 residues. Trimming took off 4 bases at V and 4 bases at J, with 13 bases between the two ends. Germline-derived CDR1 and CDR2 are MNHEY and SMNVEV (reference sequence). This CDR3 is CASSSFSGSYGYTF. The DNA for the CDR3 is TGTGCCAGCAGTTCCTTTTCGGGGAGCTATGGCTACACCTTC.

The chain has TRBV28 and TRBJ1-5; TRBD1 might be the D (5 bases). CDR1 MDHEN and CDR2 SYDVKM come from the germline V gene. The CDR3 length is 16 residues. V was cut by 3 bases and J by 0 bases, with 12 bases left in between. The CDR3 DNA sequence: TGTGCCAGCAGTTTGCCACAGGTGTATAGCAATCAGCCCCAGCATTTT. This codes for CASSLPQVYSNQPQHF.

The gene calls are TRBV9 and TRBJ2-3, with TRBD2 matching 7 bases. CDR3 length equals 14 residues. Germline CDR1 SGDLS, CDR2 YYNGEE. V was clipped by 6 bases and J by 2 bases; unmatched bases: 6. The CDR3 reads CASTSGEPTDTQYF. The CDR3 region has the DNA TGTGCCAGCACAAGCGGGGAGCCCACAGATACGCAGTATTTT.

The chain is built from TRBV24-1 and TRBJ2-5, with TRBD1 matching over 8 bases. Germline CDR1 KGHDR, CDR2 SFDVKD. The junction had 7 bases not matched to a gene; V was cut back by 4 bases and J by 1 base. The CDR3 totals 16 residues. CDR3 coding DNA: TGTGCCACCAGTGACGGCCAGGACAGGGCCCAAGAGACCCAGTACTTC. Protein: CATSDGQDRAQETQYF.

The rearrangement links TRBV6-5 to TRBJ1-1; D possibly corresponds to TRBD1 (6 bases). V lost 5 bases and J lost 4, with 11 bases in between. The V gene's germline CDR1 is MNHEY and CDR2 SVGAGI. CDR3 length equals 13 residues. CDR3 in amino acids: CASSPTGFTEAFF. CDR3 DNA: TGTGCCAGCAGTCCCACAGGGTTCACTGAAGCTTTCTTT.

The CDR3, as DNA: TGTGCCAGTGGTCAGGGGGTATATGGCTACACCTTC. Protein: CASGQGVYGYTF. The V and J genes are TRBV9 and TRBJ1-2, with 7 bases matching TRBD1. V was clipped by 8 bases and J by 5 bases; unmatched bases: 6. Germline V gene lookup returns CDR1 SGDLS and CDR2 YYNGEE. The CDR3 spans 12 residues.

This clone was detected only a few times. This chain uses TRBV5-1 with TRBJ1-4; possible D gene TRBD1, 5 bases. Germline V CDR1 and CDR2: SGHRS, YFSETQ. CDR3 length: 15 residues. Trimming cost V 4 bases and J 8 bases, with 18 bases left between them. The CDR3 region is CASSPSGGGVEKLFF. The CDR3 DNA is TGCGCCAGCAGCCCCTCGGGGGGAGGGGTGGAAAAACTGTTTTTT.

The chain recombines TRBV18 with TRBJ1-1; 11 bases map to TRBD1. V shed 3 bases, J shed 4 bases, and the junction held 4 bases outside the gene matches. The CDR3 loop spans 15 amino acids. Germline V gene sequence: CDR1 KGHSH, CDR2 LQKENI. The CDR3 sequence is CASSPIGTGGTEAFF. The CDR3 DNA sequence: TGTGCCAGCTCACCCATCGGGACAGGGGGCACTGAAGCTTTCTTT.

J is TRBJ2-1 and V is TRBV19; 7 nucleotides align to TRBD1. From germline, CDR1 is LNHDA and CDR2 SQIVND (reference sequence). This CDR3 has 17 amino acids. After removal of 4 bases from V and 2 bases from J, the junction contained 11 bases not matched to a gene. The CDR3 sequence: CASSKDKGTATYNEQFF. CDR3 bases: TGTGCCAGTAGTAAAGATAAGGGGACAGCTACCTACAATGAGCAGTTCTTC.

This chain connects TRBV28 to TRBJ2-3; TRBD2 matches at 10 bases. This CDR3 has 15 residues. The J segment lost 2 bases and the V segment lost 6 bases, leaving 5 bases of the junction unmatched. In germline, CDR1 is MDHEN, CDR2 SYDVKM. The CDR3 sequence is CASSWTSGATDTQYF. The DNA for the CDR3 is TGTGCCAGCAGCTGGACTAGCGGAGCCACAGATACGCAGTATTTT. Complete variable domain (other parts from reference TRBV28 and TRBJ2-3): DVKVTQSSRYLVKRTGEKVFLECVQDMDHENMFWYRQDPGLGLRLIYFSYDVKMKEKGDIPEGYSVSREKKERFSLILESASTNQTSMYLCASSWTSGATDTQYFGPGTRLTVL.

The rearrangement uses TRBV19 and TRBJ2-3, with TRBD2 matching over 8 bases. The CDR3 is 15 amino acids. The V gene end was trimmed by 6 bases and the J gene end by 3 bases; junction bases not matched to a gene: 8. Germline CDR1 reads LNHDA; CDR2 reads SQIVND (reference sequence). The CDR3, as DNA: TGTGCCAGTAGCTATCCGGGACTAGGAACAGATACGCAGTATTTT. It specifies CASSYPGLGTDTQYF.

This chain joins TRBV9 and TRBJ1-1; the D gene is possibly TRBD1 (6 bases). Germline V gene lookup returns CDR1 SGDLS and CDR2 YYNGEE. Trimming removed 4 bases at V and 1 base at J, with 17 bases between. This CDR3 has 16 residues. This CDR3 reads CASSTTSGTSNTEAFF. Written as DNA, the CDR3 is TGTGCCAGCAGCACGACGTCCGGGACATCGAACACTGAAGCTTTCTTT.

The V and J genes are TRBV5-4 and TRBJ2-1; 12 bases match TRBD2. The CDR3 extends over 14 amino acids. J lost 6 bases, V lost 6 bases, and 4 bases had no gene match. Germline V CDR1 and CDR2: SGHNT, YYREEE (reference sequence). The CDR3 spells CASNLAGGTNEQFF. CDR3 DNA: TGTGCCAGCAACCTAGCGGGAGGGACCAATGAGCAGTTCTTC.